The TCR beta chain described here comes from a study of shared clonotypes between healthy human individuals. CD45RO-negative CD8 cells positively selected for CCR7 made up the naive population, which excluded terminally differentiated effector memory CD45RA+ cells. The test was conducted at deep level. Repertoires were generated with immunoSEQ multiplex PCR, while TCRdb's copy carries only in-frame clones and drops some. The sample consists of about 2.2 million clones, 90% to 95% of them appearing once. Trimming removed 0 bases from V and 2 bases from J, with 10 bases in between. This CDR3 contains 15 residues. Germline V gene sequence: CDR1 LNHDA, CDR2 SQIVND (reference sequence).

The chain recombines TRBV19 with TRBJ2-5; D gene unclear. The TCR comes from a man between 18 and 29 years old in good health. Some clones in this sample may be carry-over from other donors' samples. The sample was naive CD8+ T cells from PBMCs. In DNA form, the CDR3 reads TGTGCCAGTAGTATAGACGGCAGAAAACAAGAGACCCAGTACTTC. Protein: CASSIDGRKQETQYF.